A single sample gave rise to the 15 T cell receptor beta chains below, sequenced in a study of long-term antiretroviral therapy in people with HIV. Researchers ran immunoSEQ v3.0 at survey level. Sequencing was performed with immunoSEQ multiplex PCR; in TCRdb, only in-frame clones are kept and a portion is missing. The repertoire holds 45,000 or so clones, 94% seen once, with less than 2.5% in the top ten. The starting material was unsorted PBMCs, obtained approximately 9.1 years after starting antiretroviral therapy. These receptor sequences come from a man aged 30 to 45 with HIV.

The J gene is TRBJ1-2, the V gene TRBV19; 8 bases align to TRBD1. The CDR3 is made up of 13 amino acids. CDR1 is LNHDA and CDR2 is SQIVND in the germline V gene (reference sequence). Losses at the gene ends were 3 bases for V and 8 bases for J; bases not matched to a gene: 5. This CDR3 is CASSIQGADGYTF. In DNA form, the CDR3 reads TGTGCCAGTAGTATCCAGGGGGCTGACGGCTACACCTTC.

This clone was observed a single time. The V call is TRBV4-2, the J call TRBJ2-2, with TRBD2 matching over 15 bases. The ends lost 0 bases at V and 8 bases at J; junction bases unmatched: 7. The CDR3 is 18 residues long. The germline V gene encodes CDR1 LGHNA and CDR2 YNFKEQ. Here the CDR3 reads CASSQDLGLAGGLGELFF. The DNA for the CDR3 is TGTGCCAGCAGCCAAGATTTGGGACTAGCGGGGGGCCTGGGGGAGCTGTTTTTT.

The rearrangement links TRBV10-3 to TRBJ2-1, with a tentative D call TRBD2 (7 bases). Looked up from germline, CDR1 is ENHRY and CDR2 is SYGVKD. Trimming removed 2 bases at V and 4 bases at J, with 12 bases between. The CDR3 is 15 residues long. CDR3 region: CAISEGGASYNEQFF. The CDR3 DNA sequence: TGTGCCATCAGTGAGGGGGGGGCCTCTTACAATGAGCAGTTCTTC.

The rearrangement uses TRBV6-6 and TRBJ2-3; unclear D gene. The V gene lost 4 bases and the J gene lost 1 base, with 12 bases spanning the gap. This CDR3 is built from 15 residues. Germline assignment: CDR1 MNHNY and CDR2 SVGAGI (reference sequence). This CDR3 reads CASSSPAAGTDTQYF. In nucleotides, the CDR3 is TGTGCCAGCAGTTCCCCGGCGGCCGGCACAGATACGCAGTATTTT.

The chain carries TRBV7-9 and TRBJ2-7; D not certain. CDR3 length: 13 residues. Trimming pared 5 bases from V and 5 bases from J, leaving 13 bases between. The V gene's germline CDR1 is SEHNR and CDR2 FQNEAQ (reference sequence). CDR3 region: CASSHPIADEQYF. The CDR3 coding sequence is TGTGCCAGCAGCCACCCGATAGCCGACGAGCAGTACTTC.

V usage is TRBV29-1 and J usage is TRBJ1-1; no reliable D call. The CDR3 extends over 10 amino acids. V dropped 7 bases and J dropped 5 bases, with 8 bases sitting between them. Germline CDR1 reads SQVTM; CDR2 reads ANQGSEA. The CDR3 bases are TGCAGCGGTGGGGATACTGAAGCTTTCTTT. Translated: CSGGDTEAFF.

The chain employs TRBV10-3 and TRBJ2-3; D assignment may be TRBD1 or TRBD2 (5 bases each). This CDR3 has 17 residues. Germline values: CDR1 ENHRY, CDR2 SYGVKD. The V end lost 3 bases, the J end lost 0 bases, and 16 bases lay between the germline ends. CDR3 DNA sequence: TGTGCCATCAGTGACTCTCGGGGCTCGGTGAGCACAGATACGCAGTATTTT. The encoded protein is CAISDSRGSVSTDTQYF.

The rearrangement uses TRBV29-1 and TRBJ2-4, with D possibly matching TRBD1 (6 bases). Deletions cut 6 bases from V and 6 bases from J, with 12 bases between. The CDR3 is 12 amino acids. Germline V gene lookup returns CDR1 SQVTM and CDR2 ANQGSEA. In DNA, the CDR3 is TGCAGCGTCGGACAGAGGGGAAACATTCAGTACTTC. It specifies CSVGQRGNIQYF. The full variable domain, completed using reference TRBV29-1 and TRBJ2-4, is SAVISQKPSRDICQRGTSLTIQCQVDSQVTMMFWYRQQPGQSLTLIATANQGSEATYESGFVIDKFPISRPNLTFSTLTVSNMSPEDSSIYLCSVGQRGNIQYFGAGTRLSVL.

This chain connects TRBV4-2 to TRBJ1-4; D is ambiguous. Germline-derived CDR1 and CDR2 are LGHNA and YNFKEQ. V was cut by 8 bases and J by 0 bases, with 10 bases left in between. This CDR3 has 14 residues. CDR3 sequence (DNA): TGTGCCAGCCGTAGTGGGACAACTAATGAAAAACTGTTTTTT. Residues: CASRSGTTNEKLFF.

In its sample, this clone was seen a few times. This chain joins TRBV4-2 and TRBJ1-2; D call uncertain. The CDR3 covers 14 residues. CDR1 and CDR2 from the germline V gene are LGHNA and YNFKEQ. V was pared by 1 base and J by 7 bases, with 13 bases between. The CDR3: CASSQGGGNGGYTF. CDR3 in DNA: TGTGCCAGCAGCCAAGGGGGAGGGAACGGTGGCTACACCTTC.

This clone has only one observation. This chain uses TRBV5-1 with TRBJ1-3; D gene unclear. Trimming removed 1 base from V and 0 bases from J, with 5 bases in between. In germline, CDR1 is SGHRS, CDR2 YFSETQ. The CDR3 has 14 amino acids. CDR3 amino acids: CASSLSGSGNTIYF. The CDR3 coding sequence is TGCGCCAGCAGCTTGTCAGGCTCTGGAAACACCATATATTTT. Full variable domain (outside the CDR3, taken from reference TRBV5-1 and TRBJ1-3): KAGVTQTPRYLIKTRGQQVTLSCSPISGHRSVSWYQQTPGQGLQFLFEYFSETQRNKGNFPGRFSGRQFSNSRSEMNVSTLELGDSALYLCASSLSGSGNTIYFGEGSWLTVV.

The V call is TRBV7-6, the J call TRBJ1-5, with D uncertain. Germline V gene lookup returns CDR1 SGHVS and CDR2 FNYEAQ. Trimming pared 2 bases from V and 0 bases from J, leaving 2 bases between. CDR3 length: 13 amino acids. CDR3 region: CASSLISNQPQHF. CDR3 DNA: TGTGCCAGCAGCTTAATTAGCAATCAGCCCCAGCATTTT.

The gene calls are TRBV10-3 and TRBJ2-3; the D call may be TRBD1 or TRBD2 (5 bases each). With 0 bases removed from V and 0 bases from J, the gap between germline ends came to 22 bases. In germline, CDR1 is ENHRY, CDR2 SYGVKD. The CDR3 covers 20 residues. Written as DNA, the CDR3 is TGTGCCATCAGTGAGTCAGACGGGGCAAGGACAACACGTAGCACAGATACGCAGTATTTT. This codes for CAISESDGARTTRSTDTQYF.

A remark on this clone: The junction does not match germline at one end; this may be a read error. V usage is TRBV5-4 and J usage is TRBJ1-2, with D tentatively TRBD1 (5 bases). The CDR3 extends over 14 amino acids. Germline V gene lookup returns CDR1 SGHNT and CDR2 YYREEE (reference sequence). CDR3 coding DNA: TGTGCCAGCAGCCCCAGTGACCCTTACCGGGGGTTAGTCTTC. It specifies CASSPSDPYRGLVF.

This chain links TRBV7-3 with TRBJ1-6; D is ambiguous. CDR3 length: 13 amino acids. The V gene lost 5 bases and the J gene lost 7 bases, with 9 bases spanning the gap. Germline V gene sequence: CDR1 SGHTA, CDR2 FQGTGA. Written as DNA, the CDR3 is TGTGCCAGCAGCCGGACGGGAAATTCACCCCTCCACTTT. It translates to CASSRTGNSPLHF.